A single T cell receptor beta chain is shown here with its context. Its antigen is not known. These data are taken from a study of cytomegalovirus exposure and HLA in healthy donors. Study in general: Falling in the Caucasian-associated ancestry cluster were less than 85% of some 400 genotyped donors. Broader study findings: Sequencing likely generated an artifact that appeared as a cluster of highly shared sequence variants. The listing of roughly 160 TCR beta chains classed them as cytomegalovirus-associated.

60 Vbeta and 13 Jbeta primers were used in PCR. The method was immunoSEQ multiplex PCR; TCRdb's version includes in-frame clones alone and lacks a portion of them. The sample records 210,000 or so clones, approximately 88% being singletons. CDR1 and CDR2 (germline): SNHLY, FYNNEI. The CDR3 sequence is 13 residues long. Trimming removed 3 bases from V and 6 bases from J; junction bases left unmatched: 4. The sequence derives from a boy younger than 10 in good health and CMV-seronegative. V usage is TRBV2 and J usage is TRBJ2-7; TRBD2 matches 8 bases. Material: PBMCs. The DNA of the CDR3 is TGTGCCAGCAGTGATGGGGCGGGGGGCGAGCAGTACTTC. It yields the protein CASSDGAGGEQYF.